Given below is one T cell receptor (beta chain) in context. The data were produced by immunoSEQ multiplex PCR, yet TCRdb's version contains in-frame clones alone and is incomplete. The sample holds roughly 160,000 clones, 65% to 85% seen once. This sample was taken from a study of blood T cell repertoires in COVID-19. This CDR3 is built from 15 residues. Germline CDR1 reads KGHSH; CDR2 reads LQKENI. V shed 4 bases, J shed 5 bases, and the junction held 9 bases outside the gene matches. The rearrangement links TRBV18 to TRBJ2-7; TRBD1 matches at 9 bases. The receptor was derived from a woman aged 55-70 years with acute or convalescent COVID-19. The specimen sequenced was peripheral blood. CDR3 nucleotides: TGTGCCAGCTCACTTATGACAGGGGGTATTGACGAGCAGTACTTC. Amino acid sequence: CASSLMTGGIDEQYF.